What follows are 11 T cell receptor beta chains derived from one specimen sequenced in a study of shared clonotypes between healthy human individuals. Sequencing was performed with immunoSEQ multiplex PCR; in TCRdb, only in-frame clones are kept and a portion is missing. This sample has about 1.1 million clones, with 75% to 80% found just once. Sequenced: memory CD4+ T cells from PBMCs. As for subset: CD45RA-negative fraction. The receptors were gathered from a man younger than 30 in good health. Some clones in this sample may be carry-over from other donors' samples.

This sequence joins TRBV5-1 and TRBJ2-5; D assignment may be TRBD1 or TRBD2 (5 bases each). Germline CDR1 SGHRS, CDR2 YFSETQ. This CDR3 contains 15 residues. The germline V and J ends were trimmed by 0 bases and 5 bases, with 14 bases remaining between them. The CDR3 DNA reads TGCGCCAGCAGCTTGGATGTGGGGGTTTGGGAGACCCAGTACTTC. This encodes CASSLDVGVWETQYF.

Only one count was recorded for this clone. The chain uses TRBV6-6 and TRBJ2-7; D gene ambiguous. The germline V gene encodes CDR1 MNHNY and CDR2 SVGAGI (reference sequence). The ends were cut back, 2 bases at V and 7 bases at J, with 6 bases in the middle. CDR3 length: 11 amino acids. CDR3 region: CASSYLAEQYF. For the CDR3, the DNA is TGTGCCAGCAGTTACCTGGCGGAGCAGTACTTC.

This clone occurred many times. The DNA for the CDR3 is TGTGCCACCAGCAGAGATGAATGGGCCGAAAGGGGTGTCCTGACTTTC. Its translation is CATSRDEWAERGVLTF. This chain uses TRBV15 with TRBJ2-6, with a possible D match to TRBD1 (5 bases). V was shortened by 0 bases and J by 13 bases, with 19 bases between the two germline ends. The length of the CDR3 is 16 residues. Germline assignment: CDR1 LNHNV and CDR2 YYDKDF (reference sequence).

This clone has ten or more counts. V gene TRBV29-1 combines with J gene TRBJ1-1, with TRBD1 identical over 7 bases. V dropped 8 bases and J dropped 7; count of bases not matched to a gene: 13. The CDR3 totals 13 residues. The germline V gene encodes CDR1 SQVTM and CDR2 ANQGSEA. In DNA form, the CDR3 reads TGCAGCACCGGACAGGCGGAAGGTGGTGAAGCTTTCTTT. It encodes CSTGQAEGGEAFF.

The chain combines TRBV5-1 with TRBJ1-4, with D uncertain. The germline V gene has CDR1 SGHRS and CDR2 YFSETQ. Trimming removed 4 bases from V and 8 bases from J, with 21 bases in between. The CDR3 runs 16 residues. CDR3 loop: CASSPGVEGSGEKLFF. The CDR3 DNA sequence: TGCGCCAGCAGCCCCGGCGTTGAAGGATCGGGAGAAAAACTGTTTTTT.

The chain recombines TRBV6-1 with TRBJ1-5, with TRBD1 matching 7 bases. The V segment lost 5 bases and the J segment 9 bases; nucleotides outside the gene matches: 7. Germline V CDR1 and CDR2: MNHNS, SASEGT. This CDR3 comprises 13 residues. CDR3 DNA sequence: TGTGCCAGCAGTCTAAACCAGGGGGGGCCCCAGCATTTT. Its translation: CASSLNQGGPQHF.

This clone was recorded at least ten times. The rearrangement uses TRBV9 and TRBJ2-3, with TRBD1 identical over 8 bases. Per germline, CDR1 SGDLS and CDR2 YYNGEE. The trim removed 0 bases at V and 4 bases at J, leaving 4 bases unmatched. The CDR3 runs to 15 residues. The CDR3, as DNA: TGTGCCAGCAGCGTAGCAGGGGGCGGGTCAGATACGCAGTATTTT. Translating gives CASSVAGGGSDTQYF.

The gene calls are TRBV18 and TRBJ1-5, with 7 bases that match TRBD1. This CDR3 is 14 amino acids long. Trimming took 6 bases from V and 5 from J; bases not matched to a gene: 7. Germline values: CDR1 KGHSH, CDR2 LQKENI. For the CDR3, the DNA is TGTGCCAGCTCCAGCGGGACAGCAGATCAGCCCCAGCATTTT. Encoded protein: CASSSGTADQPQHF.

J is TRBJ1-2 and V is TRBV28; 7 bases align to TRBD1. After removal of 6 bases from V and 8 bases from J, the junction contained 15 bases not matched to a gene. Germline V gives CDR1 MDHEN, CDR2 SYDVKM. The CDR3 contains 15 residues. The CDR3 region is CASSPSLKGARGYTF. CDR3 nucleotide sequence: TGTGCCAGCAGCCCTTCCTTAAAGGGGGCTCGGGGCTACACCTTC.

This sequence joins TRBV2 and TRBJ2-7, with 8 bases identical to TRBD1. J lost 1 base, V lost 8 bases, and 7 bases had no gene match. CDR1 is SNHLY, CDR2 FYNNEI, per germline. CDR3 length: 14 residues. In DNA form, the CDR3 reads TGTGCCAGCCGACCGGACAGGGCTTCCTACGAGCAGTACTTC. Its translation is CASRPDRASYEQYF.

This clone was counted a few times. The chain employs TRBV5-4 and TRBJ2-3, with 8 bases lining up with TRBD1. This CDR3 comprises 15 residues. Germline V gene data show CDR1 as SGHNT and CDR2 as YYREEE (reference sequence). V trimming: 4 bases; J trimming: 8 bases; junction bases outside the gene matches: 12. The CDR3 loop reads CASSPAGQGARTQYF. The CDR3, as DNA: TGTGCCAGCAGCCCGGCGGGGCAGGGGGCACGTACGCAGTATTTT.